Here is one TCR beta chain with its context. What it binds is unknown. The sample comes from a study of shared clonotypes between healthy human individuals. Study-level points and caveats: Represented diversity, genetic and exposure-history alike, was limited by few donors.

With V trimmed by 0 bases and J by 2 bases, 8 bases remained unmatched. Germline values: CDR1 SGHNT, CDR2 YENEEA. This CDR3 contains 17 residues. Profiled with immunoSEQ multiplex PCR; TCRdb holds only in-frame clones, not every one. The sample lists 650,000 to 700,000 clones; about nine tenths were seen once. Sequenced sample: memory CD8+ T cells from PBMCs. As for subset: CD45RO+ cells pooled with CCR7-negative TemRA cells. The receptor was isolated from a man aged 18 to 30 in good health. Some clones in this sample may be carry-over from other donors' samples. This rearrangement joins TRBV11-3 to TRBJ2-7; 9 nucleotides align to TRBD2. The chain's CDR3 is CASSLEIWREGAYEQYF. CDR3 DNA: TGTGCCAGCAGCTTAGAGATATGGCGGGAGGGGGCCTACGAGCAGTACTTC.